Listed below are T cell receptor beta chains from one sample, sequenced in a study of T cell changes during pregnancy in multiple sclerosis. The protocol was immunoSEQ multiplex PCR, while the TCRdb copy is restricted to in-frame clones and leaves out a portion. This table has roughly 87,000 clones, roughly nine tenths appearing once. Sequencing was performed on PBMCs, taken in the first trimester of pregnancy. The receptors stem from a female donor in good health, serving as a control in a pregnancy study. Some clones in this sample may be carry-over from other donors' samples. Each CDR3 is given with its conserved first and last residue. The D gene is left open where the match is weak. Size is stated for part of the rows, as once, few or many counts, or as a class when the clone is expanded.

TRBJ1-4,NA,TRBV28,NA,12,TGTGCCACCGGGGAGACAGGAGAAAAACTGTTTTTT,CATGETGEKLFF
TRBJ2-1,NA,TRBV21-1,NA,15,TGTGCCAGCAGCAAAGGGAGTAATCCCTACAATGAGCAGTTCTTC,CASSKGSNPYNEQFF
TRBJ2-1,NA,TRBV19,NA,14,TGTGCCAGTAGTATAGGTACGGGAGCGTATGAGCAGTTCTTC,CASSIGTGAYEQFF
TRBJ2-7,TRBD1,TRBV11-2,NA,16,TGTGCCAGCAGCTCCGTCCGGGACAGGGGATTAGCAGGGCAGTACTTC,CASSSVRDRGLAGQYF
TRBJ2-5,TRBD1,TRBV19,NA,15,TGTGCCAGTAGTACCCTGGGGACAGGCCAAGAGACCCAGTACTTC,CASSTLGTGQETQYF
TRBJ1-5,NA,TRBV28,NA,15,TGTGCCAGCAGTCTCGGGGACTCAGGCAATCAGCCCCAGCATTTT,CASSLGDSGNQPQHF
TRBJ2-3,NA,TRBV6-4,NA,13,TGTGCCAGCAGTTACGACAGTACAGATACGCAGTATTTT,CASSYDSTDTQYF
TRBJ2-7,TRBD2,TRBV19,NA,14,TGTGCCAGTAGTCTTAGCGGGATGCCCTACGAGCAGTACTTC,CASSLSGMPYEQYF
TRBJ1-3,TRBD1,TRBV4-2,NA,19,TGTGCCAGCAGCCATTTGACCCCCACAGGGGGCGAATTTGGAAACACCATATATTTT,CASSHLTPTGGEFGNTIYF
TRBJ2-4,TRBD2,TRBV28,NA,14,TGTGCCAGCACCCCGGGGGGGCCGCTCCACATTCAGTACTTC,CASTPGGPLHIQYF
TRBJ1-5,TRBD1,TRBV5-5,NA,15,TGTGCCAGCAGCTACGGACAGGGGGTCAAGCAGCCCCAGCATTTT,CASSYGQGVKQPQHF
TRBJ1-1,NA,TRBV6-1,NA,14,TGTGCCAGCAGTGAATACAGCTTGAACACTGAAGCTTTCTTT,CASSEYSLNTEAFF
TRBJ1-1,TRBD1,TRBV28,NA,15,TGTGCCAGCAGACCATCGACAGGGTGGGGCACTGAAGCTTTCTTT,CASRPSTGWGTEAFF
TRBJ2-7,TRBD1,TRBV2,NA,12,TGCGCCTCAGGGGGACACGGATACGAGCAGTACTTC,CASGGHGYEQYF
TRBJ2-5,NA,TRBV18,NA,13,TGTGCCAGCTCACCGGGACTCGAAGAGACCCAGTACTTC,CASSPGLEETQYF
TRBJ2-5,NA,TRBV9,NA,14,TGTGCCAGCAGCAAAGCGGGCCGGCAAGAGACCCAGTACTTC,CASSKAGRQETQYF
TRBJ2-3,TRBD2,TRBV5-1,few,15,TGCGCCAGCAGAACTAGCGGGGGGTACACAGATACGCAGTATTTT,CASRTSGGYTDTQYF
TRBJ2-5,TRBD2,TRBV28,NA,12,TGTGCCAGTCGGGAGGCGCAAGAGACCCAGTACTTC,CASREAQETQYF
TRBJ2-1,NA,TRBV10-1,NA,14,TGCGCCAGCAGTGATTACGCGGAGAACAATGAGCAGTTCTTC,CASSDYAENNEQFF
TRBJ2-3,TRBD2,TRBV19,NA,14,TGTGCCAGTAAATCGGGGGGGAGGGCAGATACGCAGTATTTT,CASKSGGRADTQYF
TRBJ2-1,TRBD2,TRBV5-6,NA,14,TGTGCCAGCAGCTCCGGGACTACTGACAATGAGCAGTTCTTC,CASSSGTTDNEQFF
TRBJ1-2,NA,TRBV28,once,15,TGTGCCAGCAGCCTAATCACCGGAGGGAAAGGCGGCTACACCTTC,CASSLITGGKGGYTF
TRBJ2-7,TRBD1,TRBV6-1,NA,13,TGTGCCAGCAGACAGGGGGCGACCTACGAGCAGTACTTC,CASRQGATYEQYF
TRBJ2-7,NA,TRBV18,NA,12,TGTGCCACAGGACGGACTACCTACGAGCAGTACTTC,CATGRTTYEQYF
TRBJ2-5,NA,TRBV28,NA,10,TGTGCCAGCAGTTCTGAGACCCAGTACTTC,CASSSETQYF
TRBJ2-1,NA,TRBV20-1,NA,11,TGCAGTGCTAGGGCTAGCGATGAGCAGTTCTTC,CSARASDEQFF
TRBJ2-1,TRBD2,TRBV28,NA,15,TGTGCCAGCAGTTCGGGACTAGCGGGAGCGAATGAGCAGTTCTTC,CASSSGLAGANEQFF
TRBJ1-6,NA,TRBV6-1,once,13,TGTGCCAGCCAGACAGAGTCTAATTCACCCCTCCACTTT,CASQTESNSPLHF
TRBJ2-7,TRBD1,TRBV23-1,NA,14,TGCGCCAGCAGTCATCCCCGGGACAGGTGGGAGCAGTACTTC,CASSHPRDRWEQYF
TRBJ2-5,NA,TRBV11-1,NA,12,TGTGCCAGCAGCCACAGGGCTGGGACCCAGTACTTC,CASSHRAGTQYF
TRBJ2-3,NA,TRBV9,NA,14,TGTGCCAGCGAGAGCGGAGAGAACACAGATACGCAGTATTTT,CASESGENTDTQYF
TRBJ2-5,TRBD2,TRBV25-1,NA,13,TGTGCCAGCCGGGGGGAGCTCCAAGAGACCCAGTACTTC,CASRGELQETQYF
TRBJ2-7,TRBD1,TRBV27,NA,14,TGTGCCAGCAGTTACGACAGGGGGCCCAACGAGCAGTACTTC,CASSYDRGPNEQYF
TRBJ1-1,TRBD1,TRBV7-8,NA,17,TGTGCCAGCAGCTCCGACAGGGCTTCGAGCTGGAACACTGAAGCTTTCTTT,CASSSDRASSWNTEAFF
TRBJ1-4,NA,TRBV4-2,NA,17,TGTGCCAGCAGCCAAGAGTCCGTGGCGGTAACTAATGAAAAACTGTTTTTT,CASSQESVAVTNEKLFF
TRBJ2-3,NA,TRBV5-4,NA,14,TGTGCCAGCAGCTTAGGTGGTAGCCCCGATACGCAGTATTTT,CASSLGGSPDTQYF
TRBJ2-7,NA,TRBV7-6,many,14,TGTGCCAGCAGCTTAGCAGCAGGTGGTCGCGAGCAGTACTTC,CASSLAAGGREQYF
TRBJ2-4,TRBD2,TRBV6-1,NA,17,TGTGCCAGCAGTGAATGGGGACTAGCGGGGCCCAAAAACATTCAGTACTTC,CASSEWGLAGPKNIQYF
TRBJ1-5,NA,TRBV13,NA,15,TGTGCCAGCAGCTATACAGGGACGGCGGATCAGCCCCAGCATTTT,CASSYTGTADQPQHF
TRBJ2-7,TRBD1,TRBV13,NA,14,TGTGCCAGCAGCCTAGGACAGGGGTTGGGGGAGTCGTACTTC,CASSLGQGLGESYF
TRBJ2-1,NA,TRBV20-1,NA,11,TGCAGTGCTGGCAGGGCCCGTGAGCAGTTCTTC,CSAGRAREQFF
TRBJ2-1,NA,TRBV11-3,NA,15,TGTGCCAGCAGCTTGTCGGGTCGAGTAGTCAATGAGCAGTTCTTC,CASSLSGRVVNEQFF
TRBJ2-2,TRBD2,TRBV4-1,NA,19,TGCGCCAGCAGCCCCCCGCGGGGACTAGCGGGGGGGCGGACCGGGGAGCTGTTTTTT,CASSPPRGLAGGRTGELFF
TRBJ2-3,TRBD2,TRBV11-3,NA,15,TGTGCCAGCAGTTCGGGGGGGAGGGGTACAGATACGCAGTATTTT,CASSSGGRGTDTQYF
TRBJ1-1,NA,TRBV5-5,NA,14,TGTGCCAGCAGCTCCTGGGGAGGGGAAACTGAAGCTTTCTTT,CASSSWGGETEAFF
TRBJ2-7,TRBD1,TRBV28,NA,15,TGTGCCAGCAGCCGCCCCGGGACAGGGGGAGACGAGCAGTACTTC,CASSRPGTGGDEQYF